This passage covers 23 T cell receptor beta chains from one sample sequenced in a study of Ad26.COV2.S vaccination and SARS-CoV-2 variants. Using immunoSEQ multiplex PCR, the repertoire was profiled, and TCRdb retains in-frame clones only, with some absent. Of about 250,000 clones listed, around 85% are singletons. The sample's treatment: roughly 19 received Ad26.COV2.S at low or high dose, single or two shots; 5 received placebo; per-sample allocation not given. Day 63 after the first vaccine or placebo injection was the time point for sampling. The source material was peripheral blood, sampled in a trial of Ad26.COV2.S vaccine versus placebo. Receptors originate from a person between 18 and 65 years old who received the Ad26.COV2.S COVID-19 vaccine or a placebo.

The CDR3 coding sequence is TGTGCCAGCAGCGTAAGCAGGGGGGCTGGAAACACCATATATTTT. Amino acids: CASSVSRGAGNTIYF. This sequence joins TRBV9 and TRBJ1-3, with 7 positions matching TRBD1. The length of the CDR3 is 15 residues. V was pared by 1 base and J by 2 bases, with 3 bases of the junction left unmatched. The germline CDR1 and CDR2 sequences are SGDLS and YYNGEE.

The genes are TRBV7-9 and TRBJ1-5; a weak D match, TRBD1 (5 bases). V dropped 5 bases and J dropped 4 bases, with 15 bases sitting between them. Germline V gene data show CDR1 as SEHNR and CDR2 as FQNEAQ (reference sequence). The CDR3 sequence is 15 residues long. DNA for the CDR3: TGTGCCAGCAGCCCCTCGGGGGGGGTAAATCAGCCCCAGCATTTT. Residues: CASSPSGGVNQPQHF.

J is TRBJ2-3 and V is TRBV3-1 (or the pseudogene TRBV3-2); D unresolved. CDR3 size: 15 residues. Looked up from germline, CDR1 is LGHDT and CDR2 is YNNKEL (reference sequence). V lost 3 bases, J lost 0 bases, and 10 bases lay in between. In nucleotides, the CDR3 is TGTGCCAGCAGCCATTGGCGTTCTAGCACAGATACGCAGTATTTT. As protein: CASSHWRSSTDTQYF.

This rearrangement joins TRBV6-2 or TRBV6-3 to TRBJ2-7, with D maybe TRBD2 (6 bases). CDR1 and CDR2 from the germline V gene are MNHEY and SVGEGT. CDR3 length equals 13 residues. The germline V and J ends were trimmed by 6 bases and 2 bases, with 11 bases remaining between them. The CDR3 DNA is TGTGCCAGCAGCACGGGGGAGGCCTACGAGCAGTACGTC. The encoded protein is CASSTGEAYEQYV.

The chain uses TRBV11-1 and TRBJ1-1, with TRBD1 identical over 7 bases. The V gene's germline CDR1 is SGHAT and CDR2 FQDESV (reference sequence). The junction had 9 bases not matched to a gene; V was cut back by 6 bases and J by 2 bases. This CDR3 has 15 amino acids. The CDR3 region is CASRKKTGRNTEAFF. The CDR3 nucleotides read TGTGCCAGCAGGAAAAAGACAGGGCGAAACACTGAAGCTTTCTTT.

V usage is TRBV6-2 or TRBV6-3 and J usage is TRBJ2-3; D is unresolved. Germline V gives CDR1 MNHEY, CDR2 SVGEGT. The length of the CDR3 is 13 residues. Trimming took 0 bases from V and 9 from J, leaving 10 bases between them. CDR3 residues: CASSYSVPPTQYF. Written as DNA, the CDR3 is TGTGCCAGCAGTTACTCAGTCCCCCCCACGCAGTATTTT.

The chain has TRBV19 and TRBJ2-3; TRBD2 matches at 9 bases. The CDR3 extends over 18 amino acids. Germline CDR1 is LNHDA and CDR2 is SQIVND (reference sequence). V shed 7 bases, J shed 4 bases, and the junction held 18 bases outside the gene matches. CDR3 bases: TGTGCCAGTACGGGCGCGGGGGGGCCTGGGGGCCAGGCAGATACGCAGTATTTT. Amino acid sequence: CASTGAGGPGGQADTQYF.

The count of this clone is one. In DNA form, the CDR3 reads TGTGCCAGCCCCCGGGGGCAATTGAACACCGGGGAGCTGTTTTTT. It translates to CASPRGQLNTGELFF. The chain uses TRBV7-8 and TRBJ2-2; either TRBD1 or TRBD2 may fit D (6 bases each). This CDR3 contains 15 residues. Germline V gives CDR1 SGHVS, CDR2 FQNEAQ. Between the trimmed V and J ends, which lost 8 bases and 1 base, there was a span of 14 bases.

Here the CDR3 reads CAISDAPMAGGWEELFF. The CDR3 DNA follows: TGTGCCATCAGTGACGCCCCAATGGCGGGAGGGTGGGAGGAGCTGTTTTTT. This rearrangement joins TRBV10-3 to TRBJ2-2, with 9 bases fitting TRBD2. From germline, CDR1 is ENHRY and CDR2 SYGVKD. The CDR3 has 17 amino acids. The V and J ends lost 3 bases and 10 bases, in that order; junction bases with no gene match: 15.

This chain joins TRBV5-5 and TRBJ1-5; 8 nucleotides align to TRBD1. V trimming: 3 bases; J trimming: 3 bases; junction bases outside the gene matches: 5. Germline assignment: CDR1 SGHKS and CDR2 YYEKEE (reference sequence). The CDR3 is 15 amino acids. The CDR3 protein is CASSWGTGPNQPQHF. The CDR3 DNA follows: TGTGCCAGCAGCTGGGGGACAGGCCCCAATCAGCCCCAGCATTTT.

The chain links TRBV11-2 to TRBJ1-1, with unresolved D. Germline V gives CDR1 SGHAT, CDR2 FQNNGV. CDR3 length: 11 residues. V lost 0 bases and J 8 bases, leaving 4 bases between the germline ends. This CDR3 is CASSLDLEAFF. The CDR3 DNA sequence: TGTGCCAGCAGCTTAGACCTAGAAGCTTTCTTT.

The chain is built from TRBV13 and TRBJ1-1; 10 bases align to TRBD1. Germline trimming cut 5 bases from V and 4 bases from J; bases unmatched to any gene: 10. The CDR3 sequence is 16 residues long. Germline V gene sequence: CDR1 PRHDT, CDR2 FYEKMQ (reference sequence). As DNA, the CDR3 is TGTGCCAGCAGCGCCCGGACAGGGGGAAGGACCACTGAAGCTTTCTTT. It codes for CASSARTGGRTTEAFF.

This chain uses TRBV18 with TRBJ1-2; TRBD1 agrees at 9 bases. CDR3 length: 13 amino acids. The germline V gene encodes CDR1 KGHSH and CDR2 LQKENI. After removal of 6 bases from V and 6 bases from J, the junction contained 5 bases not matched to a gene. The CDR3 region is CASSHGDRDGYTF. As DNA, the CDR3 is TGTGCCAGCTCGCATGGGGACAGGGATGGCTACACCTTC.

In nucleotides, the CDR3 is TGTGCCAGCAGCTTTAGCGGGGGCACGCAGTATTTT. This translates into CASSFSGGTQYF. The chain joins TRBV2 to TRBJ2-3; 9 bases map to TRBD2. V dropped 6 bases and J dropped 9; count of bases not matched to a gene: 4. Germline CDR1 SNHLY, CDR2 FYNNEI. CDR3 size: 12 residues.

In nucleotides, the CDR3 is TGTGCCACCAGTGATTTGAGGGAGGCAGGGCAATACACCGGGGAGCTGTTTTTT. Residues: CATSDLREAGQYTGELFF. V usage is TRBV24-1 and J usage is TRBJ2-2, with D possibly matching TRBD2 (6 bases). Germline V gene data show CDR1 as KGHDR and CDR2 as SFDVKD. The ends were cut back, 0 bases at V and 3 bases at J, with 16 bases in the middle. CDR3 length: 18 amino acids.

The chain recombines TRBV21-1 with TRBJ1-4; the table's D call of TRBD1 was not tested on the DNA. TRBV21-1 is classified as a pseudogene. The CDR3 totals 17 residues. The CDR3 coding sequence is TGTGCCAGCAGCAAAGGCGAAAGGGGTCCCCGTAATGAAAAACTGTTTTTT. It yields the protein CASSKGERGPRNEKLFF.

V usage is TRBV12-3 or TRBV12-4 and J usage is TRBJ1-2; 7 positions match TRBD1. With V trimmed by 5 bases and J by 4 bases, 4 bases remained unmatched. The CDR3 totals 13 residues. The CDR3 spells CASSPGQVYGYTF. CDR3 DNA sequence: TGTGCCAGCAGTCCCGGACAGGTCTATGGCTACACCTTC.

The chain has TRBV2 and TRBJ2-1, with TRBD1 as a possible D gene (5 bases). The CDR3 consists of 14 residues. Germline V CDR1 and CDR2: SNHLY, FYNNEI. V gave up 6 bases and J gave up 9 bases, with 18 bases separating them. The CDR3 loop reads CASSPLREILEQFF. CDR3 coding DNA: TGTGCCAGCAGCCCGCTCAGGGAAATACTTGAGCAGTTCTTC.

This chain links TRBV30 with TRBJ2-2, with D tentatively TRBD2 (5 bases). The V gene lost 4 bases and the J gene lost 6 bases, with 18 bases spanning the gap. The germline CDR1 and CDR2 sequences are GTSNPN and SVGIG (reference sequence). This CDR3 has 15 residues. The CDR3, as DNA: TGTGCCTGGAAAACTAGTTACGCAGGTCCCGGGGAGCTGTTTTTT. Residues: CAWKTSYAGPGELFF. The variable domain in full, completed from reference TRBV30 and TRBJ2-2, reads SQTIHQWPATLVQPVGSPLSLECTVEGTSNPNLYWYRQAAGRGLQLLFYSVGIGQISSEVPQNLSASRPQDRQFILSSKKLLLSDSGFYLCAWKTSYAGPGELFFGEGSRLTVL.

This clone was detected a few times. The V and J genes are TRBV6-5 and TRBJ2-3; D is undetermined. Deletions cut 8 bases from V and 1 base from J, with 16 bases between. CDR1 is MNHEY, CDR2 SVGAGI, per germline. The length of the CDR3 is 15 residues. The CDR3: CASSTETWGTDTQYF. The DNA of the CDR3 is TGTGCCAGCTCGACTGAAACATGGGGCACAGATACGCAGTATTTT.

The V call is TRBV4-1, the J call TRBJ2-5; 9 bases match TRBD1. Trimming removed 2 bases from V and 4 bases from J; junction bases left unmatched: 14. This CDR3 region has 18 residues. CDR1 MGHRA and CDR2 YSYEKL come from the germline V gene. The CDR3 DNA reads TGCGCCAGCAGCCAAATAACAGGGGGCTTAACCTCCCTAGAGACCCAGTACTTC. Translating it yields CASSQITGGLTSLETQYF.

This chain connects TRBV6-2 or TRBV6-3 to TRBJ1-6; D ambiguous. Germline CDR1 is MNHEY and CDR2 is SVGEGT. The CDR3 has 13 residues. V lost 1 base to trimming and J lost 6 bases, with 4 bases between them. The CDR3 bases are TGTGCCAGCAGTTACTACAGTAATTCACCCCTCCACTTT. It is translated as CASSYYSNSPLHF.

J is TRBJ2-1 and V is TRBV9; TRBD2 aligns across 9 bases. J was trimmed by 6 bases and V by 0 bases; bases with no gene match: 4. The CDR3 is 15 residues long. Germline loops: CDR1 SGDLS, CDR2 YYNGEE. The CDR3 bases are TGTGCCAGCAGCGTAGGGCGGGGGGGCATCAATGAGCAGTTCTTC. It translates to CASSVGRGGINEQFF.